The 5 T cell receptor beta chains listed next were all sequenced from one sample in a study of Graves' ophthalmopathy and Graves' hyperthyroidism. CDR3 regions of TCR beta were amplified from RNA transcripts. First-round RT-PCR relied on HTBI primers, and a second-round multiplex PCR came next. TCRdb itself ran the multiplex PCR reads through MiXCR, one entry per CDR3 protein. The repertoire includes about 600,000 distinct CDR3 sequences, approximately 37% of them detected once, and around 4% sits in the top ten. The sample comprised peripheral blood or thyroid tissue (not recorded which). Receptors originate from an adult man with Graves' hyperthyroidism.

The CDR3 DNA follows: TGCAGTGCCTGGGACAGAATAGTAAGCACTGAAGCTTTCTTT. Amino acids: CSAWDRIVSTEAFF. The rearrangement uses TRBV20-1 and TRBJ1-1; 7 bases are shared with TRBD1. This CDR3 has 14 amino acids. Trimming at V came to 6 bases and at J to 4 bases, leaving 11 bases not matched to a gene. The germline gives CDR1 DFQATT, CDR2 SNEGSKA (reference sequence).

This clonotype was detected only once. A much larger clone lies one base from this, so it may be a read error. The chain couples TRBV5-1 to TRBJ2-2; tentative D call: TRBD1 (5 bases). The CDR3 has 15 amino acids. The V gene's germline CDR1 is SGHRS and CDR2 YFSETQ. V was pared by 9 bases and J by 1 base, with 16 bases between. The CDR3 region is CATTGRAMNTGELFF. In DNA, the CDR3 is TGCGCCACCACGGGCAGGGCAATGAACACCGGGGAGCTGTTTTTT.

This clonotype has more than one count but fewer than ten. This chain links TRBV27 with TRBJ1-6; D gene uncertain. The germline V gene encodes CDR1 MNHEY and CDR2 SMNVEV (reference sequence). The CDR3 runs to 13 residues. V lost 3 bases and J 8 bases, leaving 8 bases between the germline ends. The CDR3 nucleotides are TGTGCCAGCAGTTTGTTTCTATATTCACCCCTCCACTTT. Translation: CASSLFLYSPLHF.

This clonotype occurred a few times. The V gene is TRBV7-9, the J gene TRBJ2-3; D assignment may be TRBD1 or TRBD2 (5 bases each). Germline V gene lookup returns CDR1 SEHNR and CDR2 FQNEAQ (reference sequence). The CDR3 runs to 17 residues. V was clipped by 0 bases and J by 2 bases, with 15 bases between them. The CDR3 region is CASSLARDVYNTDTQYF. The CDR3, as DNA: TGTGCCAGCAGCTTAGCTCGGGACGTATATAACACAGATACGCAGTATTTT.

CDR3 sequence reads: CSVGLAGVSGTDTQYF. In nucleotides, the CDR3 is TGCAGCGTTGGGCTAGCGGGAGTCTCTGGCACAGATACGCAGTATTTT. The chain joins TRBV29-1 to TRBJ2-3; 10 positions match TRBD2. The CDR3 totals 16 residues. The trim removed 4 bases at V and 1 base at J, leaving 8 bases unmatched. Looked up from germline, CDR1 is SQVTM and CDR2 is ANQGSEA.